The present TCR beta chain was sequenced within a study of OX40 agonist ivuxolimab in advanced cancers. In the study overall: Partial responses were seen in three patients, one with hepatocellular carcinoma and two with cutaneous melanoma.

The CDR3 loop spans 10 amino acids. V was clipped by 6 bases and J by 4 bases, with 5 bases between them. From germline, CDR1 is DFQATT and CDR2 SNEGSKA (reference sequence). Using immunoSEQ multiplex PCR, the repertoire was profiled, and TCRdb retains in-frame clones only, with some absent. The top ten clones hold approximately 0.8% of a sample with 70,000 to 95,000 clones, around 80% of them seen once. The study's findings and limits: Clonal expansion by week 6 occurred in CD4+ and CD8+ blood T cells (at 0.1 to 3.0 mg/kg). It was also the case that some nonresponders had low normalized T-cell clonal expansion.

As concerns this clone: The antigen is unknown.

This clonotype was sampled from an adult with an advanced solid tumor such as melanoma, head and neck, liver or kidney cancer. The sequencing used CD4+ or CD8+ T cells sorted from blood, collected in a trial of the OX40 agonist ivuxolimab. The gene calls are TRBV20-1 and TRBJ2-3; no firm D call. The chain's CDR3 is CSADPDTQYF. In DNA form, the CDR3 reads TGCAGTGCAGACCCAGATACGCAGTATTTT.